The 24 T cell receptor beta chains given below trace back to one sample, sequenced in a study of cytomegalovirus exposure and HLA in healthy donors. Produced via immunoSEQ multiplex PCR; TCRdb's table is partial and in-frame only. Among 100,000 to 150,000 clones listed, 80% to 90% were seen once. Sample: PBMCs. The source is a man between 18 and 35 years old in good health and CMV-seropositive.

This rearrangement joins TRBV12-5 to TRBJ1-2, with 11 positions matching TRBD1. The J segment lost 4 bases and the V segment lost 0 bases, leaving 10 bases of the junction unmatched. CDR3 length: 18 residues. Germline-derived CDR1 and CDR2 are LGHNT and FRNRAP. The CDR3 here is CASGLVLGDRGVRYGYTF. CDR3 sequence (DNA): TGTGCTAGTGGTTTGGTACTTGGGGACAGGGGGGTTCGCTATGGCTACACCTTC.

The DNA for the CDR3 is TGCGCCAGCAGCCCCCGGACAGGGGCGGGCACTGAAGCTTTCTTT. This sequence encodes CASSPRTGAGTEAFF. V usage is TRBV4-1 and J usage is TRBJ1-1; TRBD1 matches 9 bases. The CDR3 runs 15 residues. Germline CDR1 reads MGHRA; CDR2 reads YSYEKL. V lost 4 bases, J lost 4 bases, and 7 bases stayed unmatched.

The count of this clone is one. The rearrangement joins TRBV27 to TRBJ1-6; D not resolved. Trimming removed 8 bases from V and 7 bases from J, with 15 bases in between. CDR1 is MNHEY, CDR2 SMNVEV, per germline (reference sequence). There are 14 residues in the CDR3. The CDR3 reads CASQFGGGNSPLHF. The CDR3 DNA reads TGTGCCAGCCAGTTTGGAGGTGGCAATTCACCCCTCCACTTT.

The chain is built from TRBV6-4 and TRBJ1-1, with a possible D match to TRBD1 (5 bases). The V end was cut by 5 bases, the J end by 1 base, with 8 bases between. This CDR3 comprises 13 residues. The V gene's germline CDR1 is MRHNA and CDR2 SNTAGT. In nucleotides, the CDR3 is TGTGCCAGCAGTCCCACAGGGAACACTGAAGCTTTCTTT. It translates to CASSPTGNTEAFF.

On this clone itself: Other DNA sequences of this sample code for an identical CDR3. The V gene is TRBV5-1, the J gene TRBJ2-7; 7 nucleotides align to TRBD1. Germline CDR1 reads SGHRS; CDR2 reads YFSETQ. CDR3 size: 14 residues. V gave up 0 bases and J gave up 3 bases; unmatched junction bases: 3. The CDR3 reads CASSLGQGVYEQYF. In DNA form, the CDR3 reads TGCGCCAGCAGCTTGGGACAGGGAGTCTACGAGCAGTACTTC.

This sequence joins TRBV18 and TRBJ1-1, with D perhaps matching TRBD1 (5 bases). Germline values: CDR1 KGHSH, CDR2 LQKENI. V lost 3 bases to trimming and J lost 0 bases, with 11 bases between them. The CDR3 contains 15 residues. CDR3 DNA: TGTGCCAGCTCACCCCCACAGGTGATGAACACTGAAGCTTTCTTT. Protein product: CASSPPQVMNTEAFF. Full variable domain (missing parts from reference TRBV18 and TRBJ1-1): NAGVMQNPRHLVRRRGQEARLRCSPMKGHSHVYWYRQLPEEGLKFMVYLQKENIIDESGMPKERFSAEFPKEGPSILRIQQVVRGDSAAYFCASSPPQVMNTEAFFGQGTRLTVV.

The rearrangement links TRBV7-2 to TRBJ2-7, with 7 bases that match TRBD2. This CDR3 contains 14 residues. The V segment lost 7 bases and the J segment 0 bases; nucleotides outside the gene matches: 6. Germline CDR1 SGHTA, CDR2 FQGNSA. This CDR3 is CASTPSGGSYEQYF. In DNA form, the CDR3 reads TGTGCCAGCACCCCCTCGGGGGGCTCCTACGAGCAGTACTTC.

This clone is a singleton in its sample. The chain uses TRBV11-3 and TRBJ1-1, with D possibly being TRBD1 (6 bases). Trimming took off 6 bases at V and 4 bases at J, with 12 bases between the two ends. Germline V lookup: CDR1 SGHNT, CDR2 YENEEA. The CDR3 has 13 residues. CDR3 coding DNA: TGTGCCAGCAGTCAAGGGGGAACCACTGAAGCTTTCTTT. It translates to CASSQGGTTEAFF.

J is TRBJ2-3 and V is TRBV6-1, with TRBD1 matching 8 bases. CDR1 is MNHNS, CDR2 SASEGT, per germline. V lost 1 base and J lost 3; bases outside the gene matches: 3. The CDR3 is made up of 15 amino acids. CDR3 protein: CASSEGTGITDTQYF. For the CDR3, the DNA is TGTGCCAGCAGTGAAGGGACAGGGATAACAGATACGCAGTATTTT.

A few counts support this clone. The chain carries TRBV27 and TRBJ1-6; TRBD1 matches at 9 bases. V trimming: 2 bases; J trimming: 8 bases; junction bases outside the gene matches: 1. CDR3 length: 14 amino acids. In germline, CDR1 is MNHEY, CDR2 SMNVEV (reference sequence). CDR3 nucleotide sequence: TGTGCCAGCAGTTTAACAGGGGGCGATTCACCCCTCCACTTT. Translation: CASSLTGGDSPLHF.

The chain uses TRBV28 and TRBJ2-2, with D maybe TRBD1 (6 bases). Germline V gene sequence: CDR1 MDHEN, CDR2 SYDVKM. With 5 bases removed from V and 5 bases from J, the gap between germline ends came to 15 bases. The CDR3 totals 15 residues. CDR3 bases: TGTGCCAGCAGTCCAGGACAGTTTGTGACCGGGGAGCTGTTTTTT. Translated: CASSPGQFVTGELFF.

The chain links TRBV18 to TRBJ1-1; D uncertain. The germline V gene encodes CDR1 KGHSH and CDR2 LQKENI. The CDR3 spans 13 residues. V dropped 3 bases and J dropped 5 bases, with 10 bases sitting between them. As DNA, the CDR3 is TGTGCCAGCTCACCCGAGACGGGGACTGAAGCTTTCTTT. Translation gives CASSPETGTEAFF.

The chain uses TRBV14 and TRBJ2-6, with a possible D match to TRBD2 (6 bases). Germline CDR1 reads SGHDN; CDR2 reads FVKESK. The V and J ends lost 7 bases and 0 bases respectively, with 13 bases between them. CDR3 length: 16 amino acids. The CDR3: CASTHHGSSGANVLTF. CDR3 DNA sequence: TGTGCCAGCACACATCACGGGAGCTCTGGGGCCAACGTCCTGACTTTC.

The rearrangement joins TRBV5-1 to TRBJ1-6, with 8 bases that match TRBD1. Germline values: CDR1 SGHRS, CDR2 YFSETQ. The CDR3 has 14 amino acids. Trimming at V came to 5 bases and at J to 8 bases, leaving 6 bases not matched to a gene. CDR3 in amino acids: CASSPQGEDSPLHF. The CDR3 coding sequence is TGCGCCAGCAGTCCACAGGGGGAAGATTCACCCCTCCACTTT.

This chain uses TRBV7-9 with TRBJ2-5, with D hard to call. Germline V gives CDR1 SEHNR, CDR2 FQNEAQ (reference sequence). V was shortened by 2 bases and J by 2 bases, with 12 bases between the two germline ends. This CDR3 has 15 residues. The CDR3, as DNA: TGTGCCAGCAGCTTATCGACCGACTGGCAAGAGACCCAGTACTTC. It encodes CASSLSTDWQETQYF.

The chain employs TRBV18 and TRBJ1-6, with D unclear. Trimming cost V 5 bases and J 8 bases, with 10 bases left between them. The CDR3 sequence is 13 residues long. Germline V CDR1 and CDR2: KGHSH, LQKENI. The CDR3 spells CASSTRRDSPLHF. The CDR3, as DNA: TGTGCCAGCTCAACTAGGAGGGATTCACCCCTCCACTTT.

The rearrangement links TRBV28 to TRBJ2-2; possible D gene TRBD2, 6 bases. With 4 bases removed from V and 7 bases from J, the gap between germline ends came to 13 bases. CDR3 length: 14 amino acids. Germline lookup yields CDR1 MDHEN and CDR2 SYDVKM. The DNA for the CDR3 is TGTGCCAGCAGTTCGTTAGCGGAGGGCGGGGAGCTGTTTTTT. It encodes CASSSLAEGGELFF.

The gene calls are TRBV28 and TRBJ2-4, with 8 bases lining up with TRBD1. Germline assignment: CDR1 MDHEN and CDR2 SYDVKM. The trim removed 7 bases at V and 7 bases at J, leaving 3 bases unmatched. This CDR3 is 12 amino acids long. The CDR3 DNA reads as TGTGCCAGCATCGGGACAGGCAACATTCAGTACTTC. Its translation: CASIGTGNIQYF.

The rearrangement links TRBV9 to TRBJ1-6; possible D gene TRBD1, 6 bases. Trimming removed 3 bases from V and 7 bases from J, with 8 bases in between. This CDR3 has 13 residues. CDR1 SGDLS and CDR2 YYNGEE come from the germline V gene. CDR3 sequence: CASSEGGNSPLHF. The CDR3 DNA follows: TGTGCCAGCAGCGAGGGGGGGAATTCACCCCTCCACTTT.

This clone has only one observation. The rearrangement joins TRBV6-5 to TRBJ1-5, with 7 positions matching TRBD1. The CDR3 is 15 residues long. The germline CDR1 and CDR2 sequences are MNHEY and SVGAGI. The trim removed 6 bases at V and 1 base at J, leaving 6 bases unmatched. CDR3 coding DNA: TGTGCCAGCAGGAGACAGGGTCGAAGCAATCAGCCCCAGCATTTT. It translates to CASRRQGRSNQPQHF.

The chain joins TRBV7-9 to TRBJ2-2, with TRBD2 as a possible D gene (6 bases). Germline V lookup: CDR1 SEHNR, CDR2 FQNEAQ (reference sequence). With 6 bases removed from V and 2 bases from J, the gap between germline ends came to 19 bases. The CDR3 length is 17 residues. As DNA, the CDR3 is TGTGCCAGCAGTATCCAGTGGGGGGATCGCAACACCGGGGAGCTGTTTTTT. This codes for CASSIQWGDRNTGELFF.

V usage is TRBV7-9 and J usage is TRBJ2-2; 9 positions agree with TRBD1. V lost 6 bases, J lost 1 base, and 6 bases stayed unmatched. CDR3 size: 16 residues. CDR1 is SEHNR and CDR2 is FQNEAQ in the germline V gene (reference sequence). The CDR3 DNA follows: TGTGCCAGCAGTTCCCGGGACAGGGAGAACACCGGGGAGCTGTTTTTT. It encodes CASSSRDRENTGELFF.

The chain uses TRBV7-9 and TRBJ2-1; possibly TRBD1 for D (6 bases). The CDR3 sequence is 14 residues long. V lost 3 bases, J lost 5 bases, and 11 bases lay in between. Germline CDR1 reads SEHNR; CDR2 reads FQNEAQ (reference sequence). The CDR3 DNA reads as TGTGCCAGCAGCTTGCAGGGGTACGACAATGAGCAGTTCTTC. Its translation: CASSLQGYDNEQFF.

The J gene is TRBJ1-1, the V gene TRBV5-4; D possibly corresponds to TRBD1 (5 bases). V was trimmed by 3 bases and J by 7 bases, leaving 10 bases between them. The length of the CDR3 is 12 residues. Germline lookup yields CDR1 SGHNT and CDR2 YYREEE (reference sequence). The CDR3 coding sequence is TGTGCCAGCAGCTCCAAAGACAGTGAAGCTTTCTTT. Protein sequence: CASSSKDSEAFF. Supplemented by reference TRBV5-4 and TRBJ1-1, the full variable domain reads ETGVTQSPTHLIKTRGQQVTLRCSSQSGHNTVSWYQQALGQGPQFIFQYYREEENGRGNFPPRFSGLQFPNYSSELNVNALELDDSALYLCASSSKDSEAFFGQGTRLTVV.